This note documents a single T cell receptor (beta chain) sequence. Its cognate antigen is unknown. Between the trimmed V and J ends, which lost 5 bases and 0 bases, there was a span of 10 bases. This CDR3 has 14 residues. The data were taken from a study of T-cell memory formation after mild COVID-19. Study-level findings and limits: Later expanders leaned CD4+, whereas day 15 to 85 contracting clones were balanced CD4/CD8. Specificity for SARS-CoV-2 was not confirmed among the second-wave clones peaking on day 37.

Constant-segment-primed 5'RACE gave TCR alpha and TCR beta cDNA libraries with sample barcodes and UMIs. MiXCR, applied by TCRdb to the 5' RACE reads, yields one record per CDR3 protein. This sample yields 260,000 or so distinct CDR3 sequences, of which roughly a sixth are seen a single time; around 23% belongs to the top ten. The V and J genes are TRBV12-3 or TRBV12-4 and TRBJ1-1; possible D gene TRBD1, 5 bases. The sequence came from a man in his late teens or twenties who had mild COVID-19 (a few samples of this study predate the infection). Cell type and time point are not known. Sequenced material: PBMCs or a T cell subset sorted from them (not recorded which). In DNA, the CDR3 is TGTGCCAGCAGTCACGACAGCATGAACACTGAAGCTTTCTTT. Amino acid sequence: CASSHDSMNTEAFF.